A selection of T cell receptor beta chains follows, all from one sample in a study of cytomegalovirus exposure and HLA in healthy donors. Method: immunoSEQ multiplex PCR; TCRdb's copy keeps in-frame clones and lacks some. The sample shows about 190,000 clones, over 70% of them seen only once. Sequencing was done on a sample of PBMCs. These TCRs come from a man between 50 and 59 years old in good health and CMV-seronegative. CDR3s include the opening cysteine and the closing phenylalanine or tryptophan. A D gene is named only where the DNA matches it firmly. Only part of the rows carry a size: once, few, many, or a class if the clone is expanded.

j_call: TRBJ2-1; clone_size: -; d_call: -; v_call: TRBV27; cdr3_aa: CASSGTGLYNEQFF; cdr3_nt: TGTGCCAGCAGTGGAACAGGGCTATACAATGAGCAGTTCTTC
j_call: TRBJ1-5; clone_size: -; d_call: -; v_call: TRBV2; cdr3_aa: CASSEAPGYQPQHF; cdr3_nt: TGTGCCAGCAGTGAAGCCCCGGGTTATCAGCCCCAGCATTTT
j_call: TRBJ1-3; clone_size: -; d_call: -; v_call: TRBV7-8; cdr3_aa: CASSPGGGNTIYF; cdr3_nt: TGTGCCAGCAGCCCCGGGGGGGGAAACACCATATATTTT
j_call: TRBJ1-4; clone_size: -; d_call: -; v_call: TRBV20-1; cdr3_aa: CSAGAEKLFF; cdr3_nt: TGCAGTGCTGGAGCGGAAAAACTGTTTTTT
j_call: TRBJ1-2; clone_size: -; d_call: -; v_call: TRBV27; cdr3_aa: CASSLKSGGNFNYGYTF; cdr3_nt: TGTGCCAGCAGTTTGAAGTCCGGAGGTAATTTTAACTATGGCTACACCTTC
j_call: TRBJ2-7; clone_size: once; d_call: -; v_call: TRBV5-1; cdr3_aa: CASSFNRPLDEQYF; cdr3_nt: TGCGCCAGCAGCTTTAACAGACCCTTGGACGAGCAGTACTTC
j_call: TRBJ1-5; clone_size: -; d_call: -; v_call: TRBV6-1; cdr3_aa: CASSSLTGAAQPQHF; cdr3_nt: TGTGCCAGCAGTAGCTTGACAGGCGCGGCTCAGCCCCAGCATTTT
j_call: TRBJ1-1; clone_size: -; d_call: -; v_call: TRBV14; cdr3_aa: CASSQALMNTEAFF; cdr3_nt: TGTGCCAGCAGCCAGGCTCTGATGAACACTGAAGCTTTCTTT
j_call: TRBJ2-7; clone_size: -; d_call: -; v_call: TRBV11-2; cdr3_aa: CAILLGTHSYEQYF; cdr3_nt: TGTGCCATCCTCCTGGGGACTCATTCCTACGAGCAGTACTTC
j_call: TRBJ1-3; clone_size: -; d_call: -; v_call: TRBV30; cdr3_aa: CAWSAGDGSGNTIYF; cdr3_nt: TGTGCCTGGAGTGCAGGTGACGGCTCTGGAAACACCATATATTTT
j_call: TRBJ2-2; clone_size: -; d_call: TRBD2; v_call: TRBV7-2; cdr3_aa: CASSLVGGGAVTGELFF; cdr3_nt: TGTGCCAGCAGCTTAGTGGGCGGGGGGGCAGTCACCGGGGAGCTGTTTTTT
j_call: TRBJ2-7; clone_size: -; d_call: -; v_call: TRBV11-2; cdr3_aa: CASRIDYTVSEQYF; cdr3_nt: TGTGCCAGCAGGATCGACTATACAGTCAGCGAGCAGTACTTC